The next 20 T cell receptor beta chains were all read from a single sample in a study of early T cells in non-severe SARS-CoV-2 infection. TCRdb ran MiXCR on the 5' RACE reads and lists one entry per CDR3 protein. This sample has about 39,000 distinct CDR3 sequences; roughly 4.3% occur once, and the top ten carry around 5%. The sequencing input was whole blood. The source is an adult who was a healthcare worker with PCR-confirmed SARS-CoV-2 infection or an uninfected control (not recorded which).

In its sample, this clonotype was seen many times. The rearrangement uses TRBV29-1 and TRBJ2-1, with 8 positions matching TRBD1. The CDR3 has 14 residues. Germline V lookup: CDR1 SQVTM, CDR2 ANQGSEA. The V segment lost 5 bases and the J segment 7 bases; nucleotides outside the gene matches: 10. The CDR3 here is CSVRSGGAGNEQFF. The CDR3 DNA follows: TGCAGCGTTCGGTCAGGGGGCGCTGGGAATGAGCAGTTCTTC.

This clonotype was recorded a few times. The genes are TRBV9 and TRBJ2-3; D uncertain. Germline V gives CDR1 SGDLS, CDR2 YYNGEE. This CDR3 has 15 residues. Trimming took off 4 bases at V and 2 bases at J, with 14 bases between the two ends. The chain's CDR3 is CASSIYGVPTDTQYF. The DNA of the CDR3 is TGTGCCAGCAGCATCTACGGAGTCCCCACAGATACGCAGTATTTT. Together with reference TRBV9 and TRBJ2-3, the CDR3 gives the full variable domain: DSGVTQTPKHLITATGQRVTLRCSPRSGDLSVYWYQQSLDQGLQFLIQYYNGEERAKGNILERFSAQQFPDLHSELNLSSLELGDSALYFCASSIYGVPTDTQYFGPGTRLTVL.

This clonotype was detected a few times. This chain uses TRBV20-1 with TRBJ1-5; TRBD1 agrees at 8 bases. Germline loops: CDR1 DFQATT, CDR2 SNEGSKA (reference sequence). The ends lost 3 bases at V and 5 bases at J; junction bases unmatched: 6. CDR3 size: 14 residues. The CDR3 DNA reads TGCAGTGCTAGGGACAGGGACGTCCATCAGCCCCAGCATTTT. Translation: CSARDRDVHQPQHF.

This clonotype has only a few counts. One end of the junction varies from germline; a read error may be responsible. The chain recombines TRBV20-1 with TRBJ1-5; D uncertain. This CDR3 has 13 amino acids. The germline CDR1 and CDR2 sequences are DFQATT and SNEGSKA (reference sequence). CDR3 coding DNA: TGCAGTGCAAGAGCCTATAGCAATCAGCCCCAGCATTTT. Translating it yields CSARAYSNQPQHF.

The CDR3 coding sequence is TGTGCCAGCAGCTTGGGAACCAGCGAGCAGTACTTC. As protein: CASSLGTSEQYF. The V and J genes are TRBV5-6 and TRBJ2-7; D unresolved. Trimming stripped 0 bases from V and 6 bases from J, with 7 bases between. Germline CDR1 is SGHDT and CDR2 is YYEEEE. This CDR3 has 12 residues.

The chain couples TRBV29-1 to TRBJ2-7; D is unclear. The CDR3 length is 12 residues. With 7 bases removed from V and 2 bases from J, the gap between germline ends came to 12 bases. Germline CDR1 reads SQVTM; CDR2 reads ANQGSEA. Here the CDR3 DNA reads TGCAGCGCCCGGGCCCCGCCCTACGAGCAGTACTTC. Protein: CSARAPPYEQYF.

In this sample, this clonotype turned up many times. The chain links TRBV4-1 to TRBJ2-1; D possibly corresponds to TRBD1 (5 bases). The V end lost 2 bases, the J end lost 3 bases, and 14 bases lay between the germline ends. Germline values: CDR1 MGHRA, CDR2 YSYEKL. The CDR3 is made up of 16 amino acids. CDR3 region: CASSQLDILSYNEQFF. The CDR3 nucleotides read TGCGCCAGCAGCCAATTGGACATATTGAGCTACAATGAGCAGTTCTTC.

The chain is built from TRBV21-1 and TRBJ2-5. TRBV21-1 is a listed pseudogene. There are 17 residues in the CDR3. CDR3 nucleotide sequence: TGTGCCAGCAGCAAAGACCCTTCCACCGCCACGCAAGAGACCCAGTACTTC. It is translated as CASSKDPSTATQETQYF.

This clonotype showed up just a few times. The chain has TRBV11-2 and TRBJ2-5, with 13 bases lining up with TRBD2. CDR3 length: 15 residues. V lost 4 bases to trimming and J lost 2 bases; unmatched junction nucleotides: 1. CDR1 and CDR2 (germline): SGHAT, FQNNGV. CDR3 coding DNA: TGTGCCAGCAGCTCGGGACTAGCGGGGCAAGAGACCCAGTACTTC. This sequence encodes CASSSGLAGQETQYF.

This sequence joins TRBV6-2 or TRBV6-3 and TRBJ1-5; D remains unclear. Germline V gene sequence: CDR1 MNHEY, CDR2 SVGEGT. This CDR3 is built from 12 residues. Trimming left V 5 bases short and J 8 bases short, with 10 bases between. In nucleotides, the CDR3 is TGTGCCAGCAGTCAAAGGTGGGAGCCCCAGCATTTT. This codes for CASSQRWEPQHF.

This clonotype was detected a few times. This sequence joins TRBV7-8 and TRBJ2-3; TRBD2 is a possible D gene (5 bases). CDR3 length: 14 residues. V was trimmed by 7 bases and J by 1 base, leaving 12 bases between them. Germline V gene data show CDR1 as SGHVS and CDR2 as FQNEAQ. As DNA, the CDR3 is TGTGCCAGCAACCGGGAACCAGGCACAGATACGCAGTATTTT. Translated, it gives CASNREPGTDTQYF.

The chain links TRBV10-2 to TRBJ2-3, with unresolved D. Looked up from germline, CDR1 is WSHSY and CDR2 is SAAADI. The CDR3 is made up of 14 amino acids. V was trimmed by 4 bases and J by 0 bases, leaving 8 bases between them. The CDR3 DNA follows: TGCGCCAGCAGTGCGGTAACTAGCACAGATACGCAGTATTTT. The encoded protein is CASSAVTSTDTQYF.

The V and J genes are TRBV9 and TRBJ1-1; 8 nucleotides line up with TRBD1. This CDR3 comprises 14 residues. Germline values: CDR1 SGDLS, CDR2 YYNGEE. The V segment lost 3 bases and the J segment 5 bases; nucleotides outside the gene matches: 6. CDR3 residues: CASSEQGVLTEAFF. The CDR3 bases are TGTGCCAGCAGCGAACAGGGGGTCTTGACTGAAGCTTTCTTT.

This clonotype was recorded at least ten times. The V call is TRBV20-1, the J call TRBJ2-7, with 10 bases matching TRBD1. Germline CDR1 and CDR2: DFQATT and SNEGSKA (reference sequence). CDR3 length: 14 residues. Trimming took 5 bases from V and 5 from J; bases not matched to a gene: 9. This chain's CDR3 is CSALRTGGRNEQYF. In nucleotides, the CDR3 is TGCAGTGCTCTCCGGACAGGGGGAAGGAACGAGCAGTACTTC.

This clonotype was found many times. The J gene is TRBJ2-7, the V gene TRBV28; D remains ambiguous. The CDR3 totals 14 residues. The germline gives CDR1 MDHEN, CDR2 SYDVKM. V was pared by 2 bases and J by 3 bases, with 11 bases between. CDR3 in DNA: TGTGCCAGCAGTTTACCGCCGAGAGGCTACGAGCAGTACTTC. It specifies CASSLPPRGYEQYF.

This clonotype ranks as medium-sized. This chain joins TRBV6-5 and TRBJ2-7; 9 nucleotides line up with TRBD2. The CDR3 covers 16 residues. V shed 0 bases, J shed 3 bases, and the junction held 6 bases outside the gene matches. The germline V gene encodes CDR1 MNHEY and CDR2 SVGAGI. The chain's CDR3 is CASSYSGGGDLYEQYF. The CDR3, as DNA: TGTGCCAGCAGTTACTCCGGCGGGGGGGACCTCTACGAGCAGTACTTC.

The V and J genes are TRBV30 and TRBJ2-1; 9 nucleotides agree with TRBD1. Germline values: CDR1 GTSNPN, CDR2 SVGIG (reference sequence). J gave up 4 bases and V 6 bases, and 4 bases lay outside the gene matches. The CDR3 length is 13 residues. The CDR3 nucleotides read TGTGCCTGTTCGGACAGGGGATACAATGAGCAGTTCTTC. It translates to CACSDRGYNEQFF.

This clonotype was recorded at least ten times. J is TRBJ2-1 and V is TRBV11-2; no clear D gene. This CDR3 is 15 amino acids long. Deletions cut 5 bases from V and 0 bases from J, with 11 bases between. Germline assignment: CDR1 SGHAT and CDR2 FQNNGV. DNA of the CDR3: TGTGCCAGCAGCCCTCGCGTTAGCTCCTACAATGAGCAGTTCTTC. Its protein product is CASSPRVSSYNEQFF.

This clonotype was seen a handful of times. Here the CDR3 reads CASSPRGVSGNTIYF. The CDR3 bases are TGTGCCAGCAGCCCCCGCGGGGTCTCTGGAAACACCATATATTTT. The chain joins TRBV7-9 to TRBJ1-3, with D hard to call. The ends were cut back, 5 bases at V and 0 bases at J, with 11 bases in the middle. Germline assignment: CDR1 SEHNR and CDR2 FQNEAQ (reference sequence). The CDR3 contains 15 residues.

This clonotype was seen a few times. The V call is TRBV6-5, the J call TRBJ1-2; D gene ambiguous. The CDR3 consists of 12 residues. Germline CDR1 reads MNHEY; CDR2 reads SVGAGI. With 7 bases removed from V and 4 bases from J, the gap between germline ends came to 10 bases. This CDR3 reads CASKQPGYGYTF. Written as DNA, the CDR3 is TGTGCCAGCAAACAGCCAGGCTATGGCTACACCTTC.